This is a list of T cell receptor beta chains from one sample in a study of CD8+ T cells in alopecia areata. TCRdb's copy holds only in-frame clones and misses some; the assay was immunoSEQ multiplex PCR. The table lists over 120,000 clones, about 51% of them singletons, with approximately 15% in the top ten. The specimen was CD8+ T cells sorted from blood, collected at week 4, from a patient treated with tofacitinib. These receptors were collected from a human donor with alopecia areata. Both conserved end residues are part of each CDR3. A D gene is named only where the DNA matches it firmly. The size field is filled for only some rows; it gives once, few, many or a size class.

TRBJ2-7 NA 14 TRBV10-3 medium-sized CAINQPGPTYEQYF TGTGCCATTAACCAACCGGGCCCTACCTACGAGCAGTACTTC
TRBJ1-2 NA 10 TRBV27 few CATFAVGYTF TGTGCCACCTTCGCTGTTGGCTACACCTTC
TRBJ2-7 NA 14 TRBV27 NA CATAAGLGMNEQYF TGTGCCACTGCGGCGGGACTGGGGATGAACGAGCAGTACTTC
TRBJ1-5 NA 13 TRBV30 NA CAWSVEGNQPQHF TGTGCCTGGAGTGTAGAGGGGAATCAGCCCCAGCATTTT
TRBJ1-5 TRBD1 15 TRBV7-9 once CASSSDRAPNQPQHF TGTGCCAGCAGTTCTGACAGGGCCCCCAATCAGCCCCAGCATTTT
TRBJ2-6 NA 12 TRBV7-6 NA CASTSGANVLTF TGTGCCAGCACCTCTGGGGCCAACGTCCTGACTTTC
TRBJ1-1 NA 11 TRBV30 few CAWSVNTEAFF TGTGCCTGGAGCGTTAACACTGAAGCTTTCTTT
TRBJ2-4 NA 14 TRBV6-5 NA CASSSYVGENIQYF TGTGCCAGCAGTTCCTACGTTGGAGAAAACATTCAGTACTTC
TRBJ2-1 NA 16 TRBV27 few CASSPGGGASYNEQFF TGTGCCAGCAGTCCAGGAGGGGGGGCTTCCTACAATGAGCAGTTCTTC
TRBJ1-5 TRBD1 15 TRBV4-3 few CASSQTTGNNQPQHF TGCGCCAGCAGCCAAACGACAGGGAACAATCAGCCCCAGCATTTT
TRBJ2-1 NA 16 TRBV6-5 NA CASSYSTGRVFNEQFF TGTGCCAGCAGTTACTCGACGGGCAGGGTATTCAATGAGCAGTTCTTC
TRBJ2-7 TRBD1 14 TRBV7-9 NA CASSFWDRSNEQYF TGTGCCAGCAGCTTCTGGGACAGGTCTAACGAGCAGTACTTC
TRBJ2-1 TRBD2 14 TRBV27 NA CASAQVAGAGEQFF TGTGCCAGCGCCCAGGTAGCGGGGGCCGGTGAGCAGTTCTTC
TRBJ2-7 NA 15 TRBV9 NA CASSVGDGEGYEQYF TGTGCCAGCAGCGTAGGGGATGGAGAAGGCTACGAGCAGTACTTC
TRBJ2-7 NA 11 TRBV7-8 few CASSPDYEQYF TGTGCCAGCAGCCCTGATTACGAGCAGTACTTC
TRBJ2-3 TRBD2 17 TRBV13 NA CASSSGLAGAREDTQYF TGTGCCAGCAGCTCGGGACTAGCGGGGGCCCGGGAAGATACGCAGTATTTT
TRBJ1-6 NA 13 TRBV2 few CASGKSNNSPLHF TGTGCCAGCGGAAAGAGCAATAATTCACCCCTCCACTTT
TRBJ1-2 NA 12 TRBV29-1 NA CSVSYIPPGYTF TGCAGCGTTAGTTATATCCCGCCTGGCTACACCTTC
TRBJ1-4 NA 14 TRBV7-9 NA CASSLGGDNEKLFF TGTGCCAGCAGCTTAGGGGGTGATAATGAAAAACTGTTTTTT
TRBJ2-7 NA 13 TRBV29-1 few CSVQPLSSYEQYF TGCAGCGTCCAACCTTTAAGTAGTTACGAGCAGTACTTC
TRBJ2-1 TRBD2 16 TRBV9 NA CASSVGGSGGDYEQFF TGTGCCAGCAGCGTAGGTGGTAGCGGGGGGGACTATGAGCAGTTCTTC
TRBJ2-7 TRBD1 13 TRBV2 NA CASTSTGGYEQYF TGTGCCAGCACCTCCACAGGGGGCTACGAGCAGTACTTC
TRBJ1-5 NA 15 TRBV7-2 few CASSEQGYSNQPQHF TGTGCCAGCAGCGAACAGGGATATAGCAATCAGCCCCAGCATTTT
TRBJ1-1 NA 15 TRBV29-1 once CSVEGLGGVNTEAFF TGCAGCGTTGAAGGGCTAGGGGGGGTGAACACTGAAGCTTTCTTT
TRBJ1-2 NA 16 TRBV4-3 NA CASSQDPDRGDYGYTF TGCGCCAGCAGCCAAGATCCTGATAGGGGCGACTATGGCTACACCTTC
TRBJ1-1 NA 16 TRBV6-5 NA CASSYSTGLGGTEAFF TGTGCCAGCAGTTACTCTACAGGGTTAGGTGGCACTGAAGCTTTCTTT
TRBJ1-5 TRBD1 15 TRBV5-1 NA CASSYTGDHNQPQHF TGCGCCAGCAGCTACACAGGGGACCATAATCAGCCCCAGCATTTT
TRBJ1-1 TRBD1 13 TRBV18 few CASSPGTDTEAFF TGTGCCAGCTCACCAGGGACAGACACTGAAGCTTTCTTT
TRBJ2-7 NA 14 TRBV6-1 few CASRDYTSRYEQYF TGTGCCAGCAGGGATTACACTAGCCGGTACGAGCAGTACTTC
TRBJ2-1 NA 14 TRBV5-4 NA CASSRRGSYNEQFF TGTGCCAGCAGCAGGCGGGGTTCCTACAATGAGCAGTTCTTC
TRBJ1-1 TRBD1 14 TRBV10-3 NA CAISEPGTGSLTFF TGTGCCATCAGTGAGCCCGGGACAGGCTCTTTAACTTTCTTT
TRBJ2-3 TRBD1 19 TRBV27 NA CASSLGTPGQGFSTDTQYF TGTGCCAGCAGTCTAGGAACTCCGGGACAGGGCTTTAGCACAGATACGCAGTATTTT
TRBJ2-4 NA 13 TRBV11-2 few CASSSAKGGIQYF TGTGCCAGCAGCTCCGCCAAGGGAGGCATTCAGTACTTC
TRBJ2-7 NA 14 TRBV4-1 NA CASSFRERDYEQYF TGCGCCAGCAGCTTTCGGGAGCGAGACTACGAGCAGTACTTC
TRBJ2-1 NA 16 TRBV5-8 few CASSLAIPPSYNEQFF TGTGCCAGCAGCTTGGCAATCCCACCCTCCTACAATGAGCAGTTCTTC
TRBJ2-3 NA 15 TRBV6-1 NA CASSDEGFLADTQYF TGTGCCAGCAGTGATGAGGGGTTCTTGGCAGATACGCAGTATTTT
TRBJ2-7 TRBD1 15 TRBV7-9 NA CASSDGTGVIYEQYF TGTGCCAGCAGTGACGGGACAGGGGTTATCTACGAGCAGTACTTC